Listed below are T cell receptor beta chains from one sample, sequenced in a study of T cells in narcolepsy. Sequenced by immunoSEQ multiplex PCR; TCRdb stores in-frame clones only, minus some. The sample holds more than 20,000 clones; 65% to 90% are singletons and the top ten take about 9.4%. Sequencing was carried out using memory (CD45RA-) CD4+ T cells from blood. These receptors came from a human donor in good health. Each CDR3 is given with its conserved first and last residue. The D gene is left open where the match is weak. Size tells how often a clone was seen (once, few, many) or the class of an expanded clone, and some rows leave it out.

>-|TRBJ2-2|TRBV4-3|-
CARQGWGDGELFF
TGCGCCAGACAGGGATGGGGGGACGGGGAGCTGTTTTTT
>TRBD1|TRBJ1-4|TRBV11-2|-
CASSLAGQHNEKLFF
TGTGCCAGCAGCTTAGCGGGACAGCACAATGAAAAACTGTTTTTT
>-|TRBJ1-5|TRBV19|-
CASSIDRDLNQPQHF
TGTGCCAGTAGTATAGACAGAGACCTTAATCAGCCCCAGCATTTT
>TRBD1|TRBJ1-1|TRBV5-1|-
CASSDTGGITEAFF
TGCGCCAGCAGCGACACAGGGGGGATCACTGAAGCTTTCTTT
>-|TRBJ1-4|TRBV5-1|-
CASSGTGNLNEKLFF
TGCGCCAGCAGCGGTACAGGGAATCTTAATGAAAAACTGTTTTTT
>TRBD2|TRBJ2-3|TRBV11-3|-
CASSFTGLGGGDTQYF
TGTGCCAGCAGCTTTACGGGACTAGGGGGGGGAGATACGCAGTATTTT
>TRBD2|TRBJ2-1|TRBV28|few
CASRAGGSYNEQFF
TGTGCCAGCAGGGCGGGGGGCTCCTACAATGAGCAGTTCTTC
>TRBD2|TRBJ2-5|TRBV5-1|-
CASSFGAGGETQYF
TGCGCCAGCAGCTTCGGAGCGGGAGGAGAGACCCAGTACTTC
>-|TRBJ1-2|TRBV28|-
CASSREQGGYGYTF
TGTGCCAGCAGCCGGGAACAGGGAGGCTATGGCTACACCTTC
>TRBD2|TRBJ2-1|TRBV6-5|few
CATRTSGSYNEQFF
TGTGCCACCCGAACTAGCGGCTCCTACAATGAGCAGTTCTTC
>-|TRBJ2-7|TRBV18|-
CASSPTSGPGSSYEQYF
TGTGCCAGCTCACCGACGTCCGGGCCAGGGAGCTCCTACGAGCAGTACTTC
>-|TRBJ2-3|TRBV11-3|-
CASSRGRDTQYF
TGTGCCAGCAGCCGAGGCCGAGATACGCAGTATTTT
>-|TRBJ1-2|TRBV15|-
CATSRDPDSFYGYTF
TGTGCCACCAGCAGAGACCCCGACAGTTTCTATGGCTACACCTTC
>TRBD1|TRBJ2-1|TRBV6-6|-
CASGQGYNEQFF
TGTGCCAGCGGACAGGGGTACAATGAGCAGTTCTTC
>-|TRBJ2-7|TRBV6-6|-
CASSSGNFGAYEQYF
TGTGCCAGCAGCTCAGGGAATTTCGGGGCCTACGAGCAGTACTTC
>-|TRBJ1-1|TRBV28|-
CASSIYSGNTEAFF
TGTGCCAGCAGTATCTACTCTGGGAACACTGAAGCTTTCTTT
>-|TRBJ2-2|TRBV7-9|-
CASSISGNTGELFF
TGTGCCAGCAGCATTAGCGGGAACACCGGGGAGCTGTTTTTT
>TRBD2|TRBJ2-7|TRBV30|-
CAWNPTGTSGAYEQYF
TGTGCCTGGAATCCAACCGGGACTAGCGGAGCCTACGAGCAGTACTTC
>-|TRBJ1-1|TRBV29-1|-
CSGRRGIDTEAFF
TGCAGCGGGAGGAGGGGGATAGACACTGAAGCTTTCTTT
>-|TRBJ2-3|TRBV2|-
CASRPGSTDTQYF
TGTGCCAGCAGACCAGGGAGCACAGATACGCAGTATTTT
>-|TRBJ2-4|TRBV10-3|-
CAIADGAGGNIQYF
TGTGCCATCGCGGACGGGGCGGGTGGAAACATTCAGTACTTC
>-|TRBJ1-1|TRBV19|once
CASSIFTKGSEAFF
TGTGCCAGTAGTATATTCACCAAAGGGTCTGAAGCTTTCTTT
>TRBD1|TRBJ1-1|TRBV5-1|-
CASSDRTGSEAFF
TGCGCCAGCAGCGACAGGACAGGTAGTGAAGCTTTCTTT
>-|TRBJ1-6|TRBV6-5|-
CASSSVRDSPLHF
TGTGCCAGCAGTTCGGTCAGGGACTCACCCCTCCACTTT
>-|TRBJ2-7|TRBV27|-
CASSLAGHSYEQYF
TGTGCCAGCAGTTTGGCGGGCCACTCCTACGAGCAGTACTTC
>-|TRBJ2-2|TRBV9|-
CASSVVSGEVTGELFF
TGTGCCAGCAGCGTAGTATCAGGGGAGGTCACCGGGGAGCTGTTTTTT
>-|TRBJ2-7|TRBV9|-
CASSIDSFSYEQYF
TGTGCCAGCAGCATCGACTCGTTCTCCTACGAGCAGTACTTC
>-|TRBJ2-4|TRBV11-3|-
CASSRTDTLAKNIQYF
TGTGCCAGCAGCCGCACAGATACACTAGCCAAAAACATTCAGTACTTC
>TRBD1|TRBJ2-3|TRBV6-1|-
CAIQIGQGNPDTQYF
TGTGCCATCCAGATTGGACAGGGGAACCCAGATACGCAGTATTTT
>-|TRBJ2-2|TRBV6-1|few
CASRPPYGGELFF
TGTGCCAGCAGGCCTCCTTACGGCGGGGAGCTGTTTTTT
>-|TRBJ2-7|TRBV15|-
CATSSPHTGSYEQYF
TGTGCCACCAGCAGTCCTCATACGGGCTCCTACGAGCAGTACTTC
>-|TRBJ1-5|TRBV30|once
CAWTGSLGQPQHF
TGTGCCTGGACAGGGTCGCTCGGTCAGCCCCAGCATTTT
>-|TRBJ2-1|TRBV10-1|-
CASSESFRDSNEQFF
TGCGCCAGCAGTGAGTCATTCCGGGACTCCAATGAGCAGTTCTTC
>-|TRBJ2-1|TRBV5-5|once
CASSYLLGIMGGEQFF
TGTGCCAGCAGCTACCTCTTGGGGATCATGGGGGGTGAGCAGTTCTTC
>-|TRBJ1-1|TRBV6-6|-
CASSYGTTQGIAFF
TGTGCCAGCAGTTACGGGACAACACAGGGAATAGCTTTCTTT
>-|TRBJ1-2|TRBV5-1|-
CASSLALDGYGYTF
TGCGCCAGCAGCTTGGCCTTAGACGGCTATGGCTACACCTTC
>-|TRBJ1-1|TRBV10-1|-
CASSQDLNTEAFF
TGCGCCAGCAGTCAAGACTTGAACACTGAAGCTTTCTTT
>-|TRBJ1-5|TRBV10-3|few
CASNPTGSNQPQHF
TGTGCCAGCAACCCAACAGGGTCCAATCAGCCCCAGCATTTT
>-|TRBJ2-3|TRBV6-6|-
CASRTPKSDTQYF
TGTGCCAGCAGGACACCGAAGTCAGATACGCAGTATTTT
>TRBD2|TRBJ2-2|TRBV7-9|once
CASIRDRSTSGDTGELFF
TGTGCCAGCATTCGGGACAGGTCGACTAGCGGGGACACCGGGGAGCTGTTTTTT
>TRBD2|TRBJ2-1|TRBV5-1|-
CASSPRLAGVSYYDEQFF
TGCGCCAGCAGCCCTCGTCTAGCGGGAGTGTCCTATTATGATGAGCAGTTCTTC
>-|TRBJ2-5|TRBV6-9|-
CASSEFAAGQYF
TGTGCCAGCAGTGAATTTGCGGCAGGACAGTACTTC